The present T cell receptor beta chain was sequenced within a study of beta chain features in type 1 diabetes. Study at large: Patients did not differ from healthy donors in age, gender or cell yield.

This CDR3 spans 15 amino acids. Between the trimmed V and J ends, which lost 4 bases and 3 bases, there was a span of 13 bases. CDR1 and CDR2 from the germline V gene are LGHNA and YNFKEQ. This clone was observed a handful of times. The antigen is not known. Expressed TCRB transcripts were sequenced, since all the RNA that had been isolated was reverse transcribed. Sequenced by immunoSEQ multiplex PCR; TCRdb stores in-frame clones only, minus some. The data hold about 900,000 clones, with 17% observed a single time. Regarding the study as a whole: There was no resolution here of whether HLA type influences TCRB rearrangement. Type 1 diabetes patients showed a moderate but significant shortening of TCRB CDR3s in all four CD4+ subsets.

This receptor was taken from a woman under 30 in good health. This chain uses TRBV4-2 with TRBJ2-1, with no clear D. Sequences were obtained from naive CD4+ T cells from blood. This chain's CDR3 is CASSPVVLDYNEQFF. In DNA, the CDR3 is TGTGCCAGCAGCCCTGTAGTTTTGGACTACAATGAGCAGTTCTTC.